The entry below describes one TCR beta chain. These data belong to a study of radiotherapy plus CTLA-4 blockade in lung cancer. V shed 4 bases, J shed 3 bases, and the junction held 2 bases outside the gene matches. Germline V CDR1 and CDR2: MNHNS, SASEGT. CDR3 length: 14 residues. Data came from immunoSEQ multiplex PCR; TCRdb stores just in-frame clones and leaves some out. Of over 85,000 clones listed, about 70% were seen once; the top ten hold 2.8%. The chain is built from TRBV6-1 and TRBJ1-4; 7 bases match TRBD1. Sample: peripheral blood, taken from a patient treated with radiotherapy plus ipilimumab. This clonotype was obtained from a human donor with non-small cell lung cancer who had a partial response to radiotherapy plus ipilimumab. Some clones in this sample may be carry-over from other donors' samples. In DNA, the CDR3 is TGTGCCAGCAGTGTTGGGACAGCTAATGAAAAACTGTTTTTT. Translating gives CASSVGTANEKLFF.